These T cell receptor beta chains were read from a single sample in a study of cytomegalovirus exposure and HLA in healthy donors. The assay was immunoSEQ multiplex PCR, and TCRdb's table has in-frame clones only and misses some. The sample records around 62,000 clones, roughly 91% being singletons. The sequencing input was PBMCs. The receptors come from a woman aged 18-35 years in good health and CMV-seronegative. Each CDR3 is given with its conserved first and last residue. Each record gives: V gene, clone size, D gene, J gene, CDR3 length, CDR3 DNA, CDR3 protein. The D gene is left open where the match is weak. Clone size is stated in some rows and not others, as once, few, many or a class when expanded.

TRBV7-2	NA	NA	TRBJ1-4	14	TGTGCCAGCAGCGTAGGGGCATATGGTGAAAAACTGTTTTTT	CASSVGAYGEKLFF
TRBV6-1	NA	TRBD2	TRBJ2-2	18	TGTGCCAGCAGTGAAAGGCTAGCGGGGGGGGTGAACACCGGGGAGCTGTTTTTT	CASSERLAGGVNTGELFF
TRBV5-1	NA	TRBD1	TRBJ2-1	14	TGCGCCAGCAGAATACAGGGGGCTGACAATGAGCAGTTCTTC	CASRIQGADNEQFF
TRBV5-1	NA	NA	TRBJ1-4	15	TGCGCCAGCTCGAAAGGGAGTGCAACTAATGAAAAACTGTTTTTT	CASSKGSATNEKLFF
TRBV11-2	NA	TRBD2	TRBJ2-1	18	TGTGCCAGCAGCTCCCTCGGGGTAGCGGGAGGGCGAATGAATGAGCAGTTCTTC	CASSSLGVAGGRMNEQFF
TRBV27	few	NA	TRBJ2-1	14	TGTGCCAGCATAAAGAGCTCGGGGTTGAATGAGCAGTTCTTC	CASIKSSGLNEQFF
TRBV19	NA	NA	TRBJ2-1	15	TGTGCCAGTAGTATGATGGCGGGGGCCGTTAATGAGCAGTTCTTC	CASSMMAGAVNEQFF
TRBV18	NA	NA	TRBJ1-1	14	TGTGCCAGCTCAACGGACAGAGAGGGGACTGAAGCTTTCTTT	CASSTDREGTEAFF
TRBV27	NA	NA	TRBJ2-1	16	TGTGCCAGCAGGAGAGACAACAGGCTCTCCTACAATGAGCAGTTCTTC	CASRRDNRLSYNEQFF
TRBV5-4	NA	TRBD2	TRBJ2-3	16	TGTGCCAGCAGCTCGGGGCTAGCGGGGTTCACAGATACGCAGTATTTT	CASSSGLAGFTDTQYF
TRBV18	NA	TRBD1	TRBJ1-6	15	TGTGCCAGCTCACCTGGACAGGGTGAGGCGTCACCCCTCCACTTT	CASSPGQGEASPLHF
TRBV5-4	NA	TRBD1	TRBJ2-1	15	TGTGCCAGCAGCCACTCAGGGGGTACCTACAATGAGCAGTTCTTC	CASSHSGGTYNEQFF
TRBV6-5	NA	TRBD2	TRBJ2-7	15	TGTGCCAGCAGCCGGACTAGCGGGAGGGCCTACGAGCAGTACTTC	CASSRTSGRAYEQYF
TRBV19	NA	NA	TRBJ1-2	15	TGTGCCAGTAGTGCAGACAGGACGAGCTCCCATGGCTACACCTTC	CASSADRTSSHGYTF
TRBV28	NA	TRBD2	TRBJ2-5	14	TGTGCCAGCAGTTTTCTAGCGGGACAAGAGACCCAGTACTTC	CASSFLAGQETQYF
TRBV7-9	NA	NA	TRBJ1-4	12	TGTGCCAGCAGCTTGTCAAATGAAAAACTGTTTTTT	CASSLSNEKLFF
TRBV30	NA	NA	TRBJ2-7	13	TGTGCCTGGGGGTCTCGGGCTAGCTGGGAGCAGTACTTC	CAWGSRASWEQYF
TRBV9	NA	TRBD1	TRBJ1-2	14	TGTGCCAGCAGCGTAGGGGGACAGGGCGTTGGCTACACCTTC	CASSVGGQGVGYTF
TRBV10-2	NA	TRBD2	TRBJ2-1	15	TGCGCCAGCAGTGAGCCAGCGGGAGGCCACAATGAGCAGTTCTTC	CASSEPAGGHNEQFF
TRBV7-3	NA	TRBD2	TRBJ2-4	18	TGTGCCAGCAGCCCGGGACTAGCGGGGGGGCGAACCAAAAACATTCAGTACTTC	CASSPGLAGGRTKNIQYF
TRBV6-1	NA	TRBD1	TRBJ1-4	13	TGTGCCAGCAGTGGGCAGGGGGGTGTAAAACTGTTTTTT	CASSGQGGVKLFF
TRBV5-6	once	TRBD1	TRBJ1-4	15	TGTGCCAGCAGGCGCCCGACAGGGGGCTTTGAAAAACTGTTTTTT	CASRRPTGGFEKLFF